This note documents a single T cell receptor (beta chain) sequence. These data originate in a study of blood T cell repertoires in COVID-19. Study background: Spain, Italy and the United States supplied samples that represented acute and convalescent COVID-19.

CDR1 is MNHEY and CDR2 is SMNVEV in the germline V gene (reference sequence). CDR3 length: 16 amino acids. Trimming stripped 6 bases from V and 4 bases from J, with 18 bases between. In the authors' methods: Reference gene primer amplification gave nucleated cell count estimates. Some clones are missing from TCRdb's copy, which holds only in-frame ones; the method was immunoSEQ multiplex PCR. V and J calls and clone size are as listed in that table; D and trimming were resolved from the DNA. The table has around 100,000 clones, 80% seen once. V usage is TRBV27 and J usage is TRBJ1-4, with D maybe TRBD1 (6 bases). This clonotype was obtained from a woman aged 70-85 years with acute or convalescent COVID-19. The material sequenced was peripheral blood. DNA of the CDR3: TGTGCCAGCAGGCAATACCCAGGGGCCCTTAATGAAAAACTGTTTTTT. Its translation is CASRQYPGALNEKLFF.